The entry below gives a single T cell receptor beta chain sequence along with its context. Its antigen remains unidentified. Measured with immunoSEQ multiplex PCR; TCRdb has only the in-frame clones, and not every one. Here the sample spans 150,000 to 200,000 clones, 85% to 90% being singletons. This sample is part of a study of T cell responses to AZD1222 COVID-19 vaccine. Study-level results: Seropositive AZD1222 recipients at baseline numbered only 5 to 7. The reported proportion of spike-specific TCRs targeting unmutated variant regions was nearly half. Increases in Spike-specific TCR breadth and depth were seen after two AZD1222 doses.

The sequencing here drew on peripheral blood, taken 28 days after the second dose of the MenACWY control vaccine. This TCR was recovered from an adult who received the MenACWY meningococcal vaccine as a control.

CDR3 region: CASSAGGLRSYEQYF. The CDR3 nucleotides are TGTGCCAGCAGCGCCGGGGGACTGCGCTCCTACGAGCAGTACTTC. J is TRBJ2-7 and V is TRBV9; the D gene is possibly TRBD2 (6 bases). V lost 3 bases to trimming and J lost 0 bases, with 13 bases between them. Germline CDR1 and CDR2: SGDLS and YYNGEE. This CDR3 region has 15 residues.